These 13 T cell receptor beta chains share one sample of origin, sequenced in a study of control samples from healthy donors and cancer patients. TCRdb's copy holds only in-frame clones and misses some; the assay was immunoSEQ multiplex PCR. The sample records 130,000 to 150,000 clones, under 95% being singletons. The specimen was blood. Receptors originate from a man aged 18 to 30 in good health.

Here the CDR3 DNA reads TGTGCCAGCAGCTCAGAGGGGGGACAGGTTCTCTATGGCTACACCTTC. This codes for CASSSEGGQVLYGYTF. This rearrangement joins TRBV11-2 to TRBJ1-2; 8 bases match TRBD1. The CDR3 covers 16 residues. V was clipped by 4 bases and J by 4 bases; unmatched bases: 11. The germline CDR1 and CDR2 sequences are SGHAT and FQNNGV.

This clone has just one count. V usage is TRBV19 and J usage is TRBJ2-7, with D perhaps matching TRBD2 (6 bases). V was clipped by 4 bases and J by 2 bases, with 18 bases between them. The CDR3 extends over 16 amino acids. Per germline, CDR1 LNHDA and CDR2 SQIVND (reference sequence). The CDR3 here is CASSKNRDSTPYEQYF. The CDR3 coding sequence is TGTGCCAGTAGTAAGAACCGGGACTCGACACCCTACGAGCAGTACTTC.

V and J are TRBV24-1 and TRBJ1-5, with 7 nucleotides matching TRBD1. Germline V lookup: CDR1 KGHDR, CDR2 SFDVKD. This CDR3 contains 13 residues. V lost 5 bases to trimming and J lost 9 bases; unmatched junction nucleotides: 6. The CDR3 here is CATSGDSEWPQHF. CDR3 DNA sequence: TGTGCCACCAGTGGGGACAGCGAGTGGCCCCAGCATTTT.

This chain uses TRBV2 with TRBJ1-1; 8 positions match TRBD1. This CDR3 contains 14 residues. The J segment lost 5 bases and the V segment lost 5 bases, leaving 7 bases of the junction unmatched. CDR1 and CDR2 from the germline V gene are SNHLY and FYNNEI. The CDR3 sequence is CASSIRQGWTEAFF. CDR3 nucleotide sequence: TGTGCCAGCAGTATCCGACAGGGGTGGACTGAAGCTTTCTTT.

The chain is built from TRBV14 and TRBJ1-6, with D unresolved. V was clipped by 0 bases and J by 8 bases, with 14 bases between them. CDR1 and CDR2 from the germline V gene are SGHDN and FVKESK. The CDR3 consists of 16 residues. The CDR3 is CASSQEAPLRDSPLHF. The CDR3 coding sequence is TGTGCCAGCAGCCAAGAGGCGCCACTGCGGGATTCACCCCTCCACTTT.

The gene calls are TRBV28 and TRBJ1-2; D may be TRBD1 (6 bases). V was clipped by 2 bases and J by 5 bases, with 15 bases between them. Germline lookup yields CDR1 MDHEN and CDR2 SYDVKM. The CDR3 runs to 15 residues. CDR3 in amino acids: CASSLNRGLDYGYTF. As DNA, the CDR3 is TGTGCCAGCAGTTTAAATCGGGGGCTAGATTATGGCTACACCTTC.

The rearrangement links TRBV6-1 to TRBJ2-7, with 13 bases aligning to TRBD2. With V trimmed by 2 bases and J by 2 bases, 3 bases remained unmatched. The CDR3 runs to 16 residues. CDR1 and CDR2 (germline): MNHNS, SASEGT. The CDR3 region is CASSERTSGGPYEQYF. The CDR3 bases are TGTGCCAGCAGTGAACGGACTAGCGGGGGACCCTACGAGCAGTACTTC.

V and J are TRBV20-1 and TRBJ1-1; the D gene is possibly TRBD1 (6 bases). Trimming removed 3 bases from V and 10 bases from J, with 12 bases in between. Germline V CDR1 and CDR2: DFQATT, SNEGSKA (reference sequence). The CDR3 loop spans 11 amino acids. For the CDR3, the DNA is TGCAGTGCTAGCCAGGGGAGGCGAGCTTTCTTT. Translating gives CSASQGRRAFF.

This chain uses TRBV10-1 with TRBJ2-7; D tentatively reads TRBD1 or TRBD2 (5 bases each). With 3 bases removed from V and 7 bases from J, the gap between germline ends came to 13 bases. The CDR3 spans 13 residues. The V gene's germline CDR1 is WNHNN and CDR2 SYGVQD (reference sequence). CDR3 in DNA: TGCGCCAGCAGTGATGGGACCGTGGGGGAGCAGTACTTC. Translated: CASSDGTVGEQYF.

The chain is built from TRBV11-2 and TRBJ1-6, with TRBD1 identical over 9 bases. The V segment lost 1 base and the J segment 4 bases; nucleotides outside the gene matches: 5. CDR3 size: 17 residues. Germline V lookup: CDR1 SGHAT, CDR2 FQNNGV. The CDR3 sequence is CASSLGGTGRYNSPLHF. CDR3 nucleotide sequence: TGTGCCAGCAGCTTAGGAGGGACAGGGAGGTATAATTCACCCCTCCACTTT.

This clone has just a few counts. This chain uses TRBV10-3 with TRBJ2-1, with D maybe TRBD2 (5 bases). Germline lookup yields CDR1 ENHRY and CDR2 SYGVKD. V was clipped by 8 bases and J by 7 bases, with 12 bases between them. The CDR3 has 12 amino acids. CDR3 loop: CAIGSVRNEQFF. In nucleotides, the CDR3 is TGTGCCATCGGGAGCGTAAGAAATGAGCAGTTCTTC.

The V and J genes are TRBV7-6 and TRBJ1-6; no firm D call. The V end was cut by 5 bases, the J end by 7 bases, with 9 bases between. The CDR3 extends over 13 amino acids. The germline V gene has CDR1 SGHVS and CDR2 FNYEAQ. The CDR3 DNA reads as TGTGCCAGCAGCCCTTCAGAGAATTCACCCCTCCACTTT. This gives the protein CASSPSENSPLHF.

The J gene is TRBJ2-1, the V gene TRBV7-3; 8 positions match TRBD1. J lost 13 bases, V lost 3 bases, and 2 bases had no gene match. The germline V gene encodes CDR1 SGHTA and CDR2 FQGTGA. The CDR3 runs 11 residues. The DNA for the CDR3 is TGTGCCAGCAGCTTGGGACAGGTACAGTTCTTC. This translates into CASSLGQVQFF. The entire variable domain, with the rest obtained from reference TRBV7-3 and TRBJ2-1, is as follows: GAGVSQTPSNKVTEKGKYVELRCDPISGHTALYWYRQSLGQGPEFLIYFQGTGAADDSGLPNDRFFAVRPEGSVSTLKIQRTERGDSAVYLCASSLGQVQFFGPGTRLTVL.